This entry lists 21 T cell receptor beta chains sequenced from one sample in a study of blood T cell repertoires in COVID-19. Clones were read by immunoSEQ multiplex PCR, and TCRdb kept only the in-frame ones, dropping some. Of approximately 210,000 clones detected, approximately 84% appear once; the ten largest clones hold around 16%. Material: PBMCs or T cells enriched from blood (not recorded which). These receptors originate from a man aged 40-49 years who had recovered from COVID-19.

This chain uses TRBV30 with TRBJ2-7; 9 bases align to TRBD1. The germline CDR1 and CDR2 sequences are GTSNPN and SVGIG (reference sequence). With V trimmed by 0 bases and J by 5 bases, 8 bases remained unmatched. The length of the CDR3 is 15 residues. CDR3 sequence reads: CAWSVPGQGSHEQYF. For the CDR3, the DNA is TGTGCCTGGAGTGTACCGGGACAGGGTTCCCACGAGCAGTACTTC.

The chain is built from TRBV5-5 and TRBJ1-2; D unresolved. Trimming shortened V by 5 bases and J by 2 bases, and 10 bases separated the two germline ends. Per germline, CDR1 SGHKS and CDR2 YYEKEE (reference sequence). The CDR3 consists of 13 residues. CDR3 sequence (DNA): TGTGCCAGCAGGCCCCAGTTAAACTATGGCTACACCTTC. This translates into CASRPQLNYGYTF.

This clone was seen more than once but under ten times. The chain employs TRBV4-2 and TRBJ2-1; weak D call: TRBD1 (5 bases). The CDR3 totals 13 residues. With 1 base removed from V and 8 bases from J, the gap between germline ends came to 9 bases. The germline V gene encodes CDR1 LGHNA and CDR2 YNFKEQ. The CDR3 spells CASSQGQKDEQFF. CDR3 bases: TGTGCCAGCAGCCAAGGACAGAAAGATGAGCAGTTCTTC.

The chain combines TRBV9 with TRBJ2-6, with D perhaps TRBD1 (6 bases). CDR1 is SGDLS and CDR2 is YYNGEE in the germline V gene. V was clipped by 1 base and J by 2 bases, with 10 bases between them. This CDR3 region has 16 residues. CDR3 coding DNA: TGTGCCAGCAGCGTAACAGGGAAGGCTGGGGCCAACGTCCTGACTTTC. The encoded protein is CASSVTGKAGANVLTF.

V and J are TRBV19 and TRBJ1-5, with 9 bases matching TRBD1. Germline V gene sequence: CDR1 LNHDA, CDR2 SQIVND (reference sequence). The CDR3 is 14 residues long. V lost 6 bases and J lost 5; bases outside the gene matches: 5. CDR3 protein: CASSQGQGHQPQHF. CDR3 DNA: TGTGCCAGTAGCCAGGGACAGGGCCATCAGCCCCAGCATTTT.

This chain joins TRBV9 and TRBJ1-6; 7 bases agree with TRBD1. Germline CDR1 reads SGDLS; CDR2 reads YYNGEE. J gave up 9 bases and V 5 bases, and 5 bases lay outside the gene matches. The CDR3 is made up of 13 amino acids. This CDR3 reads CASSGGDSSPLHF. The CDR3 DNA reads TGTGCCAGCAGTGGAGGGGACAGTTCACCCCTCCACTTT.

V is TRBV21-1 and J is TRBJ1-1; TRBD1 was called by the table and not checked on the DNA. TRBV21-1 is a pseudogene. The CDR3 totals 15 residues. The CDR3 DNA reads as TGTGCCAGCAGCGAAGTGTGGCAGATGAACACTGAAGCTTTCTTT. Translated, it gives CASSEVWQMNTEAFF.

The chain carries TRBV7-6 and TRBJ2-5; TRBD2 aligns across 8 bases. The germline V gene encodes CDR1 SGHVS and CDR2 FNYEAQ. V trimming: 0 bases; J trimming: 4 bases; junction bases outside the gene matches: 16. The length of the CDR3 is 19 residues. The CDR3 nucleotides read TGTGCCAGCAGCTTAGCGCTAAGGTCGGGGGGGGCCACCCGAGAGACCCAGTACTTC. This sequence encodes CASSLALRSGGATRETQYF.

The V call is TRBV24-1, the J call TRBJ2-3; TRBD2 might be the D (6 bases). V was pared by 9 bases and J by 0 bases, with 12 bases between. This CDR3 has 14 amino acids. The germline V gene encodes CDR1 KGHDR and CDR2 SFDVKD. The CDR3 DNA is TGTGCCACCGCAGGGACTCCCAGCACAGATACGCAGTATTTT. Translating it yields CATAGTPSTDTQYF.

CDR3 sequence reads: CASSLNRESGYTF. Written as DNA, the CDR3 is TGTGCCAGCAGCTTAAATAGAGAATCTGGCTACACCTTC. This chain joins TRBV7-2 and TRBJ1-2; D is uncertain. Trimming removed 2 bases from V and 7 bases from J, with 11 bases in between. The CDR3 loop spans 13 amino acids. The germline V gene encodes CDR1 SGHTA and CDR2 FQGNSA.

The chain recombines TRBV2 with TRBJ2-7; D may be TRBD1 (6 bases). The germline V gene has CDR1 SNHLY and CDR2 FYNNEI. CDR3 length: 15 residues. V lost 6 bases to trimming and J lost 3 bases, with 18 bases between them. CDR3 sequence: CASRSDSQPLYEQYF. CDR3 in DNA: TGTGCCAGCAGGTCGGACAGTCAACCCCTCTACGAGCAGTACTTC.

The chain recombines TRBV13 with TRBJ1-2, with no clear D. This CDR3 spans 13 amino acids. The germline gives CDR1 PRHDT, CDR2 FYEKMQ (reference sequence). V lost 5 bases, J lost 4 bases, and 11 bases lay in between. The CDR3 region has the DNA TGTGCCAGCAGCCGAGGCTCGTTCTATGGCTACACCTTC. It encodes CASSRGSFYGYTF.

This clone was seen a single time. The chain uses TRBV2 and TRBJ2-1; 11 bases fit TRBD2. The CDR3 runs to 17 residues. Germline CDR1 reads SNHLY; CDR2 reads FYNNEI. V trimming: 4 bases; J trimming: 1 base; junction bases outside the gene matches: 6. The CDR3 here is CASSGILAGVSYNEQFF. CDR3 nucleotide sequence: TGTGCCAGCAGTGGGATACTAGCGGGAGTATCCTACAATGAGCAGTTCTTC.

V gene TRBV7-6 combines with J gene TRBJ2-6; a weak D match, TRBD1 (6 bases). Germline V gene data show CDR1 as SGHVS and CDR2 as FNYEAQ. Trimming stripped 5 bases from V and 8 bases from J, with 13 bases between. The CDR3 is made up of 14 amino acids. Here the CDR3 DNA reads TGTGCCAGCAGCCCCGACAGGCGGACCAACGTCCTGACTTTC. This encodes CASSPDRRTNVLTF.

This sequence joins TRBV2 and TRBJ1-3; D is ambiguous. The V end was cut by 2 bases, the J end by 0 bases, with 11 bases between. The CDR3 runs to 16 residues. The germline gives CDR1 SNHLY, CDR2 FYNNEI. Here the CDR3 DNA reads TGTGCCAGCAGTGAAAATGGGCCCCACTCTGGAAACACCATATATTTT. Encoded protein: CASSENGPHSGNTIYF.

V gene TRBV4-1 combines with J gene TRBJ2-1; the match to TRBD2 covers 15 bases. Germline trimming cut 1 base from V and 7 bases from J; bases unmatched to any gene: 2. Per germline, CDR1 MGHRA and CDR2 YSYEKL. The CDR3 is made up of 16 amino acids. The CDR3 is CASSQGTSGGVNEQFF. CDR3 DNA: TGCGCCAGCAGCCAAGGGACTAGCGGGGGGGTAAATGAGCAGTTCTTC.

This clone was seen only a few times. The chain recombines TRBV27 with TRBJ2-3, with D maybe TRBD2 (6 bases). Trimming cost V 5 bases and J 2 bases, with 11 bases left between them. The length of the CDR3 is 14 residues. Germline assignment: CDR1 MNHEY and CDR2 SMNVEV (reference sequence). The CDR3 nucleotides are TGTGCCAGCAGTCCGGGACTTTCCACAGATACGCAGTATTTT. Translation gives CASSPGLSTDTQYF.

CDR3 residues: CASSFRLAGDPPGELFF. The CDR3 DNA is TGTGCCAGCAGCTTCAGACTAGCGGGAGATCCCCCCGGGGAGCTGTTTTTT. The chain links TRBV11-2 to TRBJ2-2, with TRBD2 matching 12 bases. Germline V lookup: CDR1 SGHAT, CDR2 FQNNGV. V shed 3 bases and J 6 bases; nucleotides not matched to a gene: 8. This CDR3 comprises 17 residues.

The rearrangement joins TRBV7-3 to TRBJ2-2, with D possibly TRBD2 on 6 matching bases. Germline CDR1 reads SGHTA; CDR2 reads FQGTGA. V lost 1 base to trimming and J lost 4 bases, with 31 bases between them. The CDR3 covers 22 residues. CDR3 protein: CASSLKRTSGVSKKEPTGELFF. The CDR3 DNA reads TGTGCCAGCAGCTTAAAACGGACATCGGGAGTTTCGAAAAAAGAACCCACCGGGGAGCTGTTTTTT.

This clone was counted once. The rearrangement uses TRBV6-5 and TRBJ1-1, with D possibly TRBD1 on 6 matching bases. Germline lookup yields CDR1 MNHEY and CDR2 SVGAGI. V lost 5 bases and J lost 7, with 17 bases in between. The CDR3 is 14 amino acids. CDR3 loop: CASSLSGQIYEAFF. The CDR3 nucleotides read TGTGCCAGCAGTCTCAGCGGACAGATTTATGAAGCTTTCTTT.

The V gene is TRBV28, the J gene TRBJ1-4, with TRBD1 matching 9 bases. The V and J ends lost 5 bases and 0 bases, in that order; junction bases with no gene match: 10. The V gene's germline CDR1 is MDHEN and CDR2 SYDVKM. The CDR3 consists of 18 residues. Here the CDR3 DNA reads TGTGCCAGCAGTCGCTTCGGGACAGGGCGTTCAACTAATGAAAAACTGTTTTTT. Its translation is CASSRFGTGRSTNEKLFF.